The clone carrying this TCR beta chain was detected many times. The germline V gene has CDR1 KGHSH and CDR2 LQKENI. V was cut by 3 bases and J by 2 bases, with 6 bases left in between. The CDR3 contains 13 residues. This entry belongs to a study of T-cell reconstitution after alpha-beta-depleted transplantation in children. Unique molecular identifiers were incorporated during preparation of the TCRbeta library. TCRdb recomputed calls from the PCR reads with MiXCR, one row per CDR3 protein. There are approximately 300,000 distinct CDR3 sequences in the sample; around a tenth occur only once, and around 24% lies in the top ten.

This sequence was found in a male patient between 2 and 10 years old who had a stem cell transplant for chronic granulomatous disease, so the T cells may come from the graft donor. The J gene is TRBJ2-3, the V gene TRBV18; D not resolved. Sample: peripheral blood, taken 180 days after TCRalphabeta/CD19-depleted stem cell transplant. The CDR3 is CASSPLTTDTQYF. Here the CDR3 DNA reads TGTGCCAGCTCACCTCTGACCACAGATACGCAGTATTTT.